This TCR beta chain was recovered during a study of T cell changes during pregnancy in multiple sclerosis. Sequencing was performed with immunoSEQ multiplex PCR; in TCRdb, only in-frame clones are kept and a portion is missing. The sample records about 130,000 clones, 90% to 98% being singletons. The CDR3 runs 14 residues. Germline CDR1 MDHEN, CDR2 SYDVKM. V lost 4 bases to trimming and J lost 5 bases; unmatched junction nucleotides: 7. This receptor was identified in a female donor with multiple sclerosis, enrolled in a pregnancy study. V and J are TRBV28 and TRBJ1-2; 7 bases map to TRBD1. Sequenced here: peripheral blood, sampled after pregnancy. The CDR3 here is CASSSTDRAYGYTF. CDR3 in DNA: TGTGCCAGCAGTTCAACTGACAGGGCTTATGGCTACACCTTC.